This T cell receptor beta chain was captured by sequencing in a study of stem cell transplantation in POMP-related autoinflammatory disease. This clone was found once. Germline V gene data show CDR1 as SGHRS and CDR2 as YFSETQ. V dropped 4 bases and J dropped 2 bases, with 15 bases sitting between them. The CDR3 has 15 residues. Measured with immunoSEQ multiplex PCR; TCRdb has only the in-frame clones, and not every one. The sample yields some 69,000 clones, roughly 93% seen once. The chain carries TRBV5-1 and TRBJ1-1, with D possibly being TRBD1 (6 bases). The sequence derives from a human patient with POMP-related autoinflammation and immune dysregulation (PRAID). Some T cells may originate from the graft donor. Material: CD4+ T cells from PBMCs, obtained after stem cell transplantation. The CDR3 loop reads CASSGPGQLNTEAFF. Here the CDR3 DNA reads TGCGCCAGCAGCGGCCCGGGACAACTAAACACTGAAGCTTTCTTT.